The clone carrying this T cell receptor (beta chain) turned up a few times. These data originate in a study of shared clonotypes between healthy human individuals. The CDR3 has 11 residues. CDR1 SNHLY and CDR2 FYNNEI come from the germline V gene. Trimming removed 1 base at V and 9 bases at J, with 7 bases between. Assay used: immunoSEQ multiplex PCR; TCRdb lists only in-frame clones, some missing. The table records about 2 million clones, 85% to 95% of them present only once. The naive CD8 population came from CD45RO-negative cells selected for CCR7, without terminally differentiated effector memory CD45RA+ cells.

Material: naive CD8+ T cells sorted from blood. This rearrangement joins TRBV2 to TRBJ2-7; no clear D. The origin of this receptor is a man younger than 30 in good health. The CDR3 spells CASSEGLGQYF. DNA for the CDR3: TGTGCCAGCAGTGAAGGGTTGGGGCAGTACTTC. The full variable domain, completed using reference TRBV2 and TRBJ2-7, is EPEVTQTPSHQVTQMGQEVILRCVPISNHLYFYWYRQILGQKVEFLVSFYNNEISEKSEIFDDQFSVERPDGSNFTLKIRSTKLEDSAMYFCASSEGLGQYFGPGTRLTVT.